The present T cell receptor (beta chain) was sequenced within a study of shared clonotypes between healthy human individuals. Study as a whole: For every donor, three CD4 naive, three CD4 memory, two CD8 naive and one CD8 memory plates were used.

Sequencing was at deep level. Each PCR replicate from the sorted subsets contained 200 to 250 ng DNA, which is some 30,000 T cell genomes. TCRdb's table, derived via immunoSEQ multiplex PCR, lists solely in-frame clones and lacks some. The profile shows some 2,000,000 clones, approximately 94% of them singletons. The CD4+ fraction was divided into a CD45RA+ naive subset and a CD45RA-negative memory subset. The V gene's germline CDR1 is SGHRS and CDR2 YFSETQ. The CDR3 is 16 amino acids. Losses at the gene ends were 1 base for V and 2 bases for J; bases not matched to a gene: 3. This sequence was found in a man aged 18 to 35 in good health. Sequenced input: naive CD4+ T cells sorted from blood. Subset described: CD45RA+ positively selected. The chain employs TRBV5-1 and TRBJ2-5, with 12 bases fitting TRBD2. CDR3 in amino acids: CASSLTLAGGQETQYF. DNA of the CDR3: TGCGCCAGCAGCTTGACACTAGCGGGGGGTCAAGAGACCCAGTACTTC.